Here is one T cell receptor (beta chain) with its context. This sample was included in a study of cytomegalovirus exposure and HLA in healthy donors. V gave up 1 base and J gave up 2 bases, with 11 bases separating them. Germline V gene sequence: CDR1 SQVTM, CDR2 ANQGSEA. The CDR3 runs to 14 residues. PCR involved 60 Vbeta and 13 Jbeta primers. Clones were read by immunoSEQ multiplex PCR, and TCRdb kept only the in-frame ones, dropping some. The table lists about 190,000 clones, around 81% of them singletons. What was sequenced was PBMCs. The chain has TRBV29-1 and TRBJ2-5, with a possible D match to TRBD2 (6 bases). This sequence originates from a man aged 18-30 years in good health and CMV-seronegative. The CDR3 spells CSVEAVAGQETQYF. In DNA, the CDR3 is TGCAGCGTTGAAGCCGTGGCGGGGCAAGAGACCCAGTACTTC.